These 20 T cell receptor beta chains came from one sample sequenced in a study of T cell repertoires in cytomegalovirus infection (dated by TCRdb to the late 2010s). The sequencer was an Illumina HiSeq 1500. Starting from the raw public reads, TCRdb applied fastp trimming at Q25, assembled clones with MiXCR and retained in-frame beta chains. Each record represents a unique CDR3 protein, reported with the most common genes and DNA among its rows. The sample profile shows some 150,000 distinct CDR3 sequences; around a quarter of them were found once. The ten most abundant clones make up roughly 9.7% of the sample. Sequenced sample: PBMCs. The source of these receptors is a human donor in good health (CMV status not recorded). Some clones in this sample may be carry-over from other donors' samples.

V usage is TRBV20-1 and J usage is TRBJ2-5, with D unresolved. V lost 6 bases and J 5 bases, leaving 10 bases between the germline ends. The V gene's germline CDR1 is DFQATT and CDR2 SNEGSKA (reference sequence). The CDR3 length is 11 residues. The CDR3 spells CSAEPVETQYF. CDR3 DNA: TGCAGTGCCGAACCGGTGGAGACCCAGTACTTC.

This clonotype was found a few times. The genes are TRBV7-6 and TRBJ2-7; 8 positions match TRBD2. Trimming at V came to 7 bases and at J to 6 bases, leaving 2 bases not matched to a gene. CDR1 SGHVS and CDR2 FNYEAQ come from the germline V gene. The CDR3 consists of 11 residues. The DNA for the CDR3 is TGTGCCAGCACCCGGGAGGGCGAGCAGTACTTC. Translated: CASTREGEQYF.

The chain couples TRBV18 to TRBJ2-3; tentative D call: TRBD1 (7 bases). CDR3 length equals 14 residues. Germline V gene data show CDR1 as KGHSH and CDR2 as LQKENI. V was trimmed by 6 bases and J by 2 bases, leaving 12 bases between them. CDR3 protein: CASSRDSPTDTQYF. The CDR3 coding sequence is TGTGCCAGCTCGCGGGACAGCCCCACAGATACGCAGTATTTT.

The CDR3 bases are TGTGCCAGTAGTCCAGGACACGCCAGTGAAGCTTTCTTT. Protein: CASSPGHASEAFF. The chain employs TRBV19 and TRBJ1-1; a possible D gene is TRBD1 (5 bases). V lost 5 bases and J 7 bases, leaving 14 bases between the germline ends. Looked up from germline, CDR1 is LNHDA and CDR2 is SQIVND (reference sequence). The CDR3 runs to 13 residues.

The table lists this clonotype with many counts. The chain employs TRBV7-2 and TRBJ2-7; 9 positions match TRBD1. This CDR3 spans 17 amino acids. The germline V gene has CDR1 SGHTA and CDR2 FQGNSA. Trimming at V came to 5 bases and at J to 3 bases, leaving 14 bases not matched to a gene. CDR3: CASSRPRGQGTYYEQYF. The DNA for the CDR3 is TGTGCCAGCAGCCGACCACGCGGACAGGGGACGTACTACGAGCAGTACTTC.

This clonotype came up many times. J is TRBJ2-7 and V is TRBV10-3, with D tentatively TRBD1 (5 bases). V was clipped by 5 bases and J by 4 bases, with 18 bases between them. In germline, CDR1 is ENHRY, CDR2 SYGVKD. This CDR3 has 15 residues. CDR3 region: CAISPGIRQRYEQYF. CDR3 DNA sequence: TGTGCCATCAGTCCAGGGATCAGGCAACGATACGAGCAGTACTTC.

Many counts were recorded for this clonotype. The gene calls are TRBV7-8 and TRBJ2-3, with 7 bases fitting TRBD1. Germline V lookup: CDR1 SGHVS, CDR2 FQNEAQ. V lost 1 base, J lost 5 bases, and 9 bases stayed unmatched. The CDR3 sequence is 16 residues long. The CDR3 reads CASSLVRRQGGDTQYF. The CDR3 DNA reads as TGTGCCAGCAGCTTAGTTCGACGACAGGGCGGAGATACGCAGTATTTT.

CDR3 amino acids: CASSLSDTTNEKLFF. CDR3 bases: TGTGCCAGCAGTTTATCCGATACAACTAATGAAAAACTGTTTTTT. V usage is TRBV28 and J usage is TRBJ1-4, with D unclear. The CDR3 covers 15 residues. Germline V gene sequence: CDR1 MDHEN, CDR2 SYDVKM. V lost 1 base, J lost 0 bases, and 6 bases lay in between.

This clonotype was detected many times. The V gene is TRBV7-2, the J gene TRBJ1-4, with 8 bases aligning to TRBD1. CDR1 and CDR2 from the germline V gene are SGHTA and FQGNSA. The CDR3 is 13 amino acids. The V and J ends lost 5 bases and 6 bases, in that order; junction bases with no gene match: 2. This CDR3 is CASSGQGYEKLFF. CDR3 nucleotides: TGTGCCAGCAGCGGACAGGGCTATGAAAAACTGTTTTTT.

The sample holds many counts of this clonotype. The chain couples TRBV7-2 to TRBJ2-1; 10 positions match TRBD1. From germline, CDR1 is SGHTA and CDR2 FQGNSA. The CDR3 is 14 amino acids. J lost 8 bases, V lost 5 bases, and 6 bases had no gene match. The CDR3 DNA sequence: TGTGCCAGCAGCACCCGACAGGGGGCTGATGAGCAGTTCTTC. Its protein product is CASSTRQGADEQFF.

J is TRBJ1-5 and V is TRBV12-3 or TRBV12-4; D ambiguous. This CDR3 is 13 amino acids long. Deletions cut 5 bases from V and 5 bases from J, with 10 bases between. CDR3 nucleotide sequence: TGTGCCAGCAGTCCCGTGGCTTATCAGCCCCAGCATTTT. Translation gives CASSPVAYQPQHF.

The chain uses TRBV2 and TRBJ1-5; a weak D match, TRBD1 (5 bases). Between the trimmed V and J ends, which lost 4 bases and 4 bases, there was a span of 17 bases. CDR1 SNHLY and CDR2 FYNNEI come from the germline V gene. The CDR3 has 16 amino acids. As DNA, the CDR3 is TGTGCCAGCAGTGTGAAGGAGGTCCAGGGAAATCAGCCCCAGCATTTT. It codes for CASSVKEVQGNQPQHF.

This clonotype has ten or more counts. This sequence joins TRBV28 and TRBJ2-7; possibly TRBD1 for D (6 bases). V shed 6 bases and J shed 6 bases, with 15 bases lying between them. Germline-derived CDR1 and CDR2 are MDHEN and SYDVKM. This CDR3 has 13 residues. The CDR3 loop reads CASSEPDRSEQYF. Written as DNA, the CDR3 is TGTGCCAGCAGCGAGCCGGACAGAAGCGAGCAGTACTTC.

This clonotype was seen at least ten times. The CDR3 spells CASSGTSGGARDTQYF. CDR3 sequence (DNA): TGTGCCAGCAGTGGGACTAGCGGGGGGGCTAGAGATACGCAGTATTTT. V usage is TRBV27 and J usage is TRBJ2-3, with 16 bases matching TRBD2. Germline CDR1 MNHEY, CDR2 SMNVEV (reference sequence). CDR3 size: 16 residues. With V trimmed by 5 bases and J by 5 bases, 4 bases remained unmatched.

This clonotype was seen only a few times. The chain employs TRBV5-1 and TRBJ2-3; D is unresolved. Germline CDR1 and CDR2: SGHRS and YFSETQ. Trimming stripped 1 base from V and 3 bases from J, with 6 bases between. The CDR3 has 13 residues. The CDR3 sequence: CASSLFVTDTQYF. The CDR3 bases are TGCGCCAGCAGCTTGTTTGTAACAGATACGCAGTATTTT.

This clonotype appeared many times. The V call is TRBV4-1, the J call TRBJ1-4; 9 nucleotides line up with TRBD1. Germline lookup yields CDR1 MGHRA and CDR2 YSYEKL. The ends lost 1 base at V and 11 bases at J; junction bases unmatched: 8. The CDR3 extends over 15 amino acids. This chain's CDR3 is CASSQAAGQGQKLFF. The CDR3 bases are TGCGCCAGCAGCCAAGCTGCGGGACAGGGTCAGAAACTGTTTTTT.

In this sample, this clonotype turned up many times. This chain joins TRBV6-2 or TRBV6-3 and TRBJ1-1; D is ambiguous. Germline values: CDR1 MNHEY, CDR2 SVGEGT. The V and J ends lost 0 bases and 4 bases respectively, with 9 bases between them. The CDR3 sequence is 14 residues long. The CDR3 here is CASSYSGRSTEAFF. The CDR3 DNA sequence: TGTGCCAGCAGTTACTCCGGGAGGAGCACTGAAGCTTTCTTT.

The rearrangement joins TRBV6-2 or TRBV6-3 to TRBJ2-5; 9 bases map to TRBD2. CDR3 length: 14 amino acids. The germline gives CDR1 MNHEY, CDR2 SVGEGT. The J segment lost 7 bases and the V segment lost 6 bases, leaving 9 bases of the junction unmatched. CDR3 residues: CASRLSGSGGTQYF. As DNA, the CDR3 is TGTGCCAGCAGACTTAGCGGGAGCGGAGGGACCCAGTACTTC.

The V call is TRBV12-3 or TRBV12-4, the J call TRBJ1-1; 11 bases fit TRBD1. The CDR3 has 18 amino acids. Trimming took 6 bases from V and 3 from J; bases not matched to a gene: 15. The CDR3 sequence: CASRDSVDRGRTDTEAFF. The CDR3 DNA follows: TGTGCCAGCAGAGACTCCGTGGACAGGGGGCGCACTGACACTGAAGCTTTCTTT.

The sample holds a few counts of this clonotype. This rearrangement joins TRBV2 to TRBJ1-1; D gene unclear. Trimming took 8 bases from V and 4 from J, leaving 8 bases between them. Germline-derived CDR1 and CDR2 are SNHLY and FYNNEI. The CDR3 is made up of 11 amino acids. The CDR3 spells CASFGGTEAFF. CDR3 DNA: TGTGCCAGCTTTGGAGGCACTGAAGCTTTCTTT.